This TCR beta chain was sequenced in a study of circulating and synovial CD4+ cells in juvenile arthritis. General observations from the study: Circulating pathogenic-like lymphocytes shared a substantially higher fraction of CDR3 sequences with synovium than bulk blood. Bulk blood CD4 samples held at least an order of magnitude more or fewer genomes than CPL.

Patients with active juvenile idiopathic arthritis donated these samples. TCRdb keeps only in-frame clones here, not all; method: immunoSEQ multiplex PCR. The sample carries 30,000 to 35,000 clones, about 95% recorded once. The CDR3 sequence is 15 residues long. The V end lost 0 bases, the J end lost 2 bases, and 11 bases lay between the germline ends. Germline lookup yields CDR1 SGDLS and CDR2 YYNGEE. On this clone: The target antigen is unknown.

This clonotype was obtained from a human donor with juvenile idiopathic arthritis. Sample: CD4+ T cells from blood. V and J are TRBV9 and TRBJ1-2; maybe TRBD1 (5 bases). The CDR3 DNA sequence: TGTGCCAGCAGCGTAGGCGGGGGGGAGAACTATGGCTACACCTTC. Amino acids: CASSVGGGENYGYTF. The full variable domain, in which reference TRBV9 and TRBJ1-2 provide the parts outside the CDR3, is DSGVTQTPKHLITATGQRVTLRCSPRSGDLSVYWYQQSLDQGLQFLIQYYNGEERAKGNILERFSAQQFPDLHSELNLSSLELGDSALYFCASSVGGGENYGYTFGSGTRLTVV.